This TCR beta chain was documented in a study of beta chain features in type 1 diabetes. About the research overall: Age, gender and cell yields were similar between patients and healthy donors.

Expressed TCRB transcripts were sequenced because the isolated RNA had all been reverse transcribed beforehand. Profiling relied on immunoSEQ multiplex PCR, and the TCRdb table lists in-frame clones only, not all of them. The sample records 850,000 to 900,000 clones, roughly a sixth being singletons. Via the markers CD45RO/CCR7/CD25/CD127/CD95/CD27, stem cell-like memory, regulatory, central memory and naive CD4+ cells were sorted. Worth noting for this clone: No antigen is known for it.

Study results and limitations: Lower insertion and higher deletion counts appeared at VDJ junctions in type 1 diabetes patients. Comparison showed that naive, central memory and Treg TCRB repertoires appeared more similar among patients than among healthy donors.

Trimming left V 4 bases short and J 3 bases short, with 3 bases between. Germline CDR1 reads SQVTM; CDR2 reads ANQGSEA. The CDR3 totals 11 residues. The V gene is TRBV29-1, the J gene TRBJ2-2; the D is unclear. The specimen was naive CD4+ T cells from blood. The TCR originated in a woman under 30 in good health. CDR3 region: CSVGDTGELFF. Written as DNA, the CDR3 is TGCAGCGTTGGGGACACCGGGGAGCTGTTTTTT.